Shown below are 5 T cell receptor beta chains from a single sample sequenced in a study of post-analysis software for immune sequencing data. General observations from the study: Patients had higher frequencies than controls of roughly five TRBV segments, including TRBV5-6, TRBV5-1 and TRBV20-1.

Their cognate antigens are unknown. Prepared libraries of TCR beta cDNA carried unique molecular identifiers. TCRdb fed the PCR reads into MiXCR, producing one record per CDR3 protein. The sample yields about 430,000 distinct CDR3 sequences, approximately 37% seen once. The sample taken for sequencing was blood. The source of these receptors is a girl aged 2 to 10 with multiple sclerosis.

The V and J genes are TRBV20-1 and TRBJ2-7, with 9 bases that match TRBD2. The ends lost 1 base at V and 5 bases at J; junction bases unmatched: 3. Germline CDR1 is DFQATT and CDR2 is SNEGSKA (reference sequence). This CDR3 spans 13 amino acids. This CDR3 is CSARVSGSDEQYF. CDR3 DNA sequence: TGCAGTGCTAGAGTTAGCGGGAGCGACGAGCAGTACTTC.

This chain joins TRBV11-2 and TRBJ2-4; 9 bases are shared with TRBD1. Looked up from germline, CDR1 is SGHAT and CDR2 is FQNNGV. This CDR3 comprises 14 residues. V lost 1 base, J lost 15 bases, and 10 bases stayed unmatched. CDR3 sequence: CASSLVTGGNERYF. The CDR3 region has the DNA TGTGCCAGCAGCTTAGTAACAGGGGGCAACGAGCGGTACTTC.

This clonotype was counted between two and nine times. The chain employs TRBV7-8 and TRBJ2-7, with TRBD1 matching over 9 bases. The CDR3 has 15 residues. J gave up 3 bases and V 5 bases, and 8 bases lay outside the gene matches. Germline-derived CDR1 and CDR2 are SGHVS and FQNEAQ. The CDR3: CASSARTGVGYEQYF. The CDR3 DNA reads as TGTGCCAGCAGCGCCCGGACAGGGGTGGGCTACGAGCAGTACTTC.

This clonotype was seen a handful of times. J is TRBJ2-3 and V is TRBV5-6; D is possibly TRBD2 (6 bases). Germline V gives CDR1 SGHDT, CDR2 YYEEEE. The CDR3 extends over 18 amino acids. V lost 5 bases, J lost 9 bases, and 31 bases lay in between. CDR3 DNA: TGTGCCAGCAGTAAGGGTAGTCCCCGGCACCATTCGGCGGGGACGCAGTATTTT. Translation: CASSKGSPRHHSAGTQYF.

The chain has TRBV20-1 and TRBJ2-4, with 8 nucleotides matching TRBD2. The CDR3 runs 14 residues. V shed 6 bases and J 2 bases; nucleotides not matched to a gene: 6. From germline, CDR1 is DFQATT and CDR2 SNEGSKA (reference sequence). The CDR3: CSAAPGGTKNIQYF. The CDR3 bases are TGCAGTGCAGCCCCGGGGGGGACCAAAAACATTCAGTACTTC.